Listed below are T cell receptor beta chains from one sample, sequenced in a study of T cells in Graves' hyperthyroidism and ophthalmopathy. MiXCR, applied by TCRdb to the multiplex PCR reads, yields one record per CDR3 protein. Found here are about 620,000 distinct CDR3 sequences, about 17% of them singletons; the top ten hold over 3.5%. The sequenced sample was blood. These receptors all stem from a woman aged 25 to 39 with Graves' hyperthyroidism. CDR3s include the opening cysteine and the closing phenylalanine or tryptophan. Each record gives: V gene, clone size, J gene, D gene, CDR3 protein, CDR3 DNA. D genes are given only for firm matches. The listing skips clone size in some rows; elsewhere it reads once, few, many or a size class.

TRBV28	many	TRBJ2-7	TRBD2	CASSRQGTSGPTYEQYF	TGTGCCAGCAGTCGACAGGGGACTAGCGGGCCTACCTACGAGCAGTACTTC
TRBV6-2/TRBV6-3	many	TRBJ2-1	TRBD2	CASSSSERGYNEQFF	TGTGCCAGCAGTTCCAGCGAGCGGGGATACAATGAGCAGTTCTTC
TRBV3-1	many	TRBJ2-1	-	CASSPNTGSNEQFF	TGTGCCAGCAGCCCCAATACTGGTAGCAATGAGCAGTTCTTC
TRBV29-1	many	TRBJ1-1	-	CSVGNGNTEAFF	TGCAGCGTAGGAAACGGGAACACTGAAGCTTTCTTT
TRBV11-2	many	TRBJ2-1	-	CASTVGSSYNEQFF	TGTGCCAGCACAGTCGGGAGCTCCTACAATGAGCAGTTCTTC
TRBV5-4	few	TRBJ2-3	TRBD2	CASFPLGERESDTQYF	TGTGCCAGCTTCCCCCTCGGTGAGCGGGAGTCAGATACGCAGTATTTT
TRBV5-6	many	TRBJ1-1	-	CASSFGPRNTEAFF	TGTGCCAGCAGCTTCGGGCCCAGGAACACTGAAGCTTTCTTT
TRBV20-1	-	TRBJ2-1	TRBD2	CSASPGLAGVGTFF	TGCAGTGCTAGTCCGGGACTAGCGGGAGTCGGCACGTTCTTC
TRBV2	many	TRBJ2-7	-	CASRDGTYEQYF	TGTGCCAGCCGGGACGGGACCTACGAGCAGTACTTC
TRBV7-2	few	TRBJ1-2	-	CASSLVIPTTYGYTF	TGTGCCAGCAGCTTAGTCATTCCGACGACGTATGGCTACACCTTC
TRBV7-3	-	TRBJ2-7	TRBD2	CASISGRGSFSSYNEQYF	TGTGCCAGCATCAGCGGGAGGGGTTCATTTAGCTCCTACAATGAGCAGTACTTC
TRBV7-3	many	TRBJ2-7	TRBD1	CASSTGTGPYEQYF	TGTGCCAGCAGCACCGGGACAGGCCCCTACGAGCAGTACTTC
TRBV2	many	TRBJ2-2	-	CASSVQGNTGELFF	TGTGCCAGCAGTGTCCAGGGTAACACCGGGGAGCTGTTTTTT
TRBV9	few	TRBJ1-1	TRBD1	CASSVTKTGARDTEAFF	TGTGCCAGCAGCGTAACAAAAACAGGGGCGAGAGACACTGAAGCTTTCTTT
TRBV7-2	many	TRBJ2-3	-	CASSLVPSSTDTQYF	TGTGCCAGCAGCTTAGTGCCGTCAAGCACAGATACGCAGTATTTT
TRBV12-5	many	TRBJ2-5	-	CASGLVWGGGETQYF	TGTGCTAGTGGTTTGGTATGGGGGGGCGGTGAGACCCAGTACTTC
TRBV6-1	-	TRBJ2-5	-	CASSPLLKGETQYF	TGTGCCAGCAGTCCTCTTCTAAAGGGAGAGACCCAGTACTTC
TRBV19	-	TRBJ1-2	TRBD1	CASSMGRQTGPYGYTF	TGTGCCAGTAGTATGGGAAGACAGACAGGGCCCTATGGCTACACCTTC
TRBV2	many	TRBJ2-2	TRBD1	CASSRQGNTGELFF	TGTGCCAGCAGTCGACAGGGCAACACCGGGGAGCTGTTTTTT
TRBV15	-	TRBJ1-1	-	CATSIVKGTEAFF	TGTGCCACCAGCATCGTAAAGGGGACTGAAGCTTTCTTT
TRBV15	-	TRBJ1-1	-	CATSRDYQDANTEAFF	TGTGCCACCAGCAGAGATTATCAGGATGCGAACACTGAAGCTTTCTTT
TRBV6-2/TRBV6-3	-	TRBJ2-7	TRBD2	CASRPLAESYEQYF	TGTGCCAGCAGACCACTAGCGGAGTCCTACGAGCAGTACTTC
TRBV30	few	TRBJ2-4	-	CAWSVGQKNIQYF	TGTGCCTGGAGCGTCGGACAGAAAAACATTCAGTACTTC
TRBV28	-	TRBJ2-1	TRBD2	CASSSPASGESEQFF	TGTGCCAGCAGTTCCCCGGCTAGCGGGGAAAGTGAGCAGTTCTTC
TRBV28	-	TRBJ1-1	-	CASSFGSLAFF	TGTGCCAGCAGTTTCGGAAGCTTAGCTTTCTTT
TRBV7-3	many	TRBJ2-7	-	CASSKWDGYEQYF	TGTGCCAGCAGCAAATGGGACGGCTACGAGCAGTACTTC
TRBV6-1	-	TRBJ2-1	-	CASSEARVGMQFF	TGTGCCAGCAGTGAAGCGCGGGTCGGAATGCAGTTCTTC
TRBV9	-	TRBJ1-1	-	CASSDNGRISNTAAFF	TGTGCCAGCAGCGACAATGGGCGGATTTCGAACACTGCAGCTTTCTTT
TRBV2	many	TRBJ2-2	TRBD2	CASSEFSGTSTGELFF	TGTGCCAGCAGTGAATTTAGCGGGACGTCCACCGGGGAGCTGTTTTTT
TRBV4-1	many	TRBJ2-7	TRBD2	CASSQGGGQDYEQYF	TGCGCCAGCAGCCAAGGGGGAGGGCAGGACTACGAGCAGTACTTC
TRBV12-3/TRBV12-4	many	TRBJ2-4	-	CASSLAPGDIQYF	TGTGCCAGCAGTTTGGCCCCCGGGGACATTCAGTACTTC
TRBV2	many	TRBJ2-7	TRBD1	CASGPRTGSYEQYF	TGTGCCAGCGGACCCCGGACAGGATCCTACGAGCAGTACTTC
TRBV6-1	few	TRBJ2-2	-	CASIQLGELFF	TGTGCCAGCATACAGCTCGGGGAGCTGTTTTTT
TRBV6-1	many	TRBJ2-7	-	CASSEVGFKGYEQYF	TGTGCCAGCAGTGAGGTAGGGTTTAAGGGCTACGAGCAGTACTTC
TRBV28	few	TRBJ2-1	-	CASKLYNEQFF	TGTGCCAGCAAACTATACAATGAGCAGTTCTTC
TRBV5-1	-	TRBJ2-3	-	CASSLDTRPTGSTQYF	TGCGCCAGCAGCTTGGATACCCGTCCAACAGGTAGTACGCAGTATTTT
TRBV25-1	few	TRBJ1-5	-	CASSEYRDYQPQHF	TGTGCCAGCAGTGAATACAGGGATTATCAGCCCCAGCATTTT
TRBV27	-	TRBJ2-1	-	CATRSPGINEQFF	TGTGCCACCAGATCACCAGGGATCAATGAGCAGTTCTTC
TRBV30	many	TRBJ1-5	-	CAWSSGEEQPQHF	TGTGCCTGGAGTTCAGGGGAGGAACAGCCCCAGCATTTT
TRBV19	few	TRBJ2-7	-	CASRDNFGSNEQYF	TGTGCCAGTAGGGACAACTTTGGGAGCAACGAGCAGTACTTC
TRBV4-1	-	TRBJ2-1	TRBD2	CASSRLAGGRHEQFF	TGCGCCAGCAGTAGACTAGCGGGAGGTAGACATGAGCAGTTCTTC
TRBV19	few	TRBJ1-1	-	CASSILGYTEAFF	TGTGCCAGTAGTATACTTGGGTACACTGAAGCTTTCTTT
TRBV19	many	TRBJ2-3	-	CAVQSPDTQYF	TGTGCCGTCCAGAGTCCAGATACGCAGTATTTT
TRBV20-1	few	TRBJ1-5	-	CSAAPGLPLSQPQHF	TGCAGTGCTGCACCGGGACTTCCGTTGAGTCAGCCCCAGCATTTT
TRBV6-2/TRBV6-3	many	TRBJ2-3	-	CASRTFDRRVTDTQYF	TGTGCCAGCAGAACTTTCGACAGGAGGGTCACCGATACGCAGTATTTT
TRBV5-1	few	TRBJ2-2	-	CASSWDFRSGELFF	TGCGCCAGCAGCTGGGACTTTAGGAGCGGGGAGCTGTTTTTT
TRBV20-1	few	TRBJ1-5	TRBD1	CSARGQGVSQPQHF	TGCAGTGCTAGGGGACAGGGGGTAAGTCAGCCCCAGCATTTT
TRBV5-4	-	TRBJ2-7	-	CASSGPFEQYF	TGTGCCAGCAGCGGTCCGTTCGAGCAGTACTTC
TRBV6-2/TRBV6-3	many	TRBJ2-5	TRBD2	CASSLRLAGDQETQYF	TGTGCCAGCAGTTTACGACTAGCGGGAGACCAAGAGACCCAGTACTTC
TRBV10-3	many	TRBJ2-1	-	CAISEPGRSYNEQFF	TGTGCCATCAGTGAGCCGGGACGATCCTACAATGAGCAGTTCTTC
TRBV6-1	few	TRBJ1-3	-	CASSESIGRSGNTIYF	TGTGCCAGCAGTGAAAGTATCGGGCGCTCTGGAAACACCATATATTTT
TRBV18	many	TRBJ2-7	-	CASSRTGTNYEQYF	TGTGCCAGCTCACGCACCGGGACGAACTACGAGCAGTACTTC
TRBV5-5	many	TRBJ2-1	-	CASSLGGGSGNEQFF	TGTGCCAGCAGCTTGGGTGGAGGATCGGGCAATGAGCAGTTCTTC
TRBV20-1	few	TRBJ2-3	-	CSARGLEGTQYF	TGCAGTGCTAGAGGTTTAGAAGGTACGCAGTATTTT
TRBV6-6	many	TRBJ2-1	-	CASSYSREYRNEQFF	TGTGCCAGCAGTTACTCGAGGGAGTATCGCAATGAGCAGTTCTTC
TRBV2	few	TRBJ2-3	TRBD2	CASIAPGGPDTQYF	TGTGCCAGCATCGCCCCGGGAGGCCCAGATACGCAGTATTTT
TRBV28	-	TRBJ2-7	TRBD2	CASKTSGNPGHEQYF	TGTGCCAGCAAGACTAGCGGTAACCCGGGTCACGAGCAGTACTTC
TRBV27	many	TRBJ2-1	-	CASSLSFGSPYNEQFF	TGTGCCAGCAGTTTATCGTTCGGGAGCCCCTACAATGAGCAGTTCTTC
TRBV4-1	few	TRBJ1-1	-	CASSQGPRDSTLNTEAFF	TGCGCCAGCAGCCAAGGACCTCGAGACAGCACACTGAACACTGAAGCTTTCTTT